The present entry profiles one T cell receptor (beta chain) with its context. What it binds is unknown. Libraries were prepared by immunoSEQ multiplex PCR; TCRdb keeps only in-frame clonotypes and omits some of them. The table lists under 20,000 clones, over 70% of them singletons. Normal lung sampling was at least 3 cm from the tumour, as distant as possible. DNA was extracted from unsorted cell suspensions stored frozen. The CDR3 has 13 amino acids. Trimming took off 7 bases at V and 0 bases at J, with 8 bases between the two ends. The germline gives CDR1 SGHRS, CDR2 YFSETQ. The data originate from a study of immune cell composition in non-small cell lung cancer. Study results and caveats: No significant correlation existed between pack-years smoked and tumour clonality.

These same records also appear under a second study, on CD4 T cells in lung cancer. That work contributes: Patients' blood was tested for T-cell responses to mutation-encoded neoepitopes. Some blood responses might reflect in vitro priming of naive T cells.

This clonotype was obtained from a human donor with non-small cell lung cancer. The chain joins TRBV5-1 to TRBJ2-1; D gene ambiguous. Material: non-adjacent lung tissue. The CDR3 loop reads CASSTSSYNEQFF. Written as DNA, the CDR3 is TGCGCCAGCTCAACGAGCTCCTACAATGAGCAGTTCTTC.